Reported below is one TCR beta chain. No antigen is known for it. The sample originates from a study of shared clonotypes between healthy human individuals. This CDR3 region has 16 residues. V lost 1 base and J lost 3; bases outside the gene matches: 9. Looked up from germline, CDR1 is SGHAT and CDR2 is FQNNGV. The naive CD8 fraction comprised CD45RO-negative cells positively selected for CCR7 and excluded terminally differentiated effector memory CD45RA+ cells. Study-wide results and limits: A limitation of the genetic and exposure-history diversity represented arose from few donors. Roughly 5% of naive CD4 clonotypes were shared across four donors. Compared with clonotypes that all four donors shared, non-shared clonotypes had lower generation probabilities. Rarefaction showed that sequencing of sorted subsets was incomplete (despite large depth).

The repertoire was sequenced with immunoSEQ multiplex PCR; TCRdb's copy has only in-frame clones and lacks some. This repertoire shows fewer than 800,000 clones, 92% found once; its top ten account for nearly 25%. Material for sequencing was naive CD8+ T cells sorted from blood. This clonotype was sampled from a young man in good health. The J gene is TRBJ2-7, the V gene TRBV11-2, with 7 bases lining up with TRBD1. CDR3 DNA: TGTGCCAGCAGCTTAGTCCCGACAGGGTTTCTCTACGAGCAGTACTTC. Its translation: CASSLVPTGFLYEQYF.